Each of the 32 T cell receptor beta chains below was sequenced from the same sample in a study of blood T cells in healthy people across ages (dated by TCRdb to between 2015 and 2016). Library creation used 5' RACE. This sample was sequenced with an Illumina HiSeq 2500. A second PCR of about 7 to 12 cycles was run with a J-beta primer mix and a sample-barcoded 5' primer. The public sequencing data were trimmed at Q25 with fastp and processed into clonotypes with MiXCR by TCRdb, which kept only in-frame beta chains. Identical CDR3 proteins give one entry, which carries the most common genes and DNA. This sample lists 500,000 to 700,000 distinct CDR3 sequences; roughly 30% were detected once. 15% to 17% of the sample lies in the top ten. Sequenced: blood. The receptors originated from a woman of 80 years or more in good health.

The rearrangement links TRBV9 to TRBJ1-2; 8 bases align to TRBD1. The CDR3 spans 15 residues. Per the germline V gene, CDR1 is SGDLS and CDR2 is YYNGEE. V dropped 2 bases and J dropped 3; count of bases not matched to a gene: 6. CDR3 protein: CASSVRTGRDYGYTF. CDR3 nucleotides: TGTGCCAGCAGCGTCAGGACAGGGAGGGACTATGGCTACACCTTC. The complete variable domain, with remaining parts taken from reference TRBV9 and TRBJ1-2, reads DSGVTQTPKHLITATGQRVTLRCSPRSGDLSVYWYQQSLDQGLQFLIQYYNGEERAKGNILERFSAQQFPDLHSELNLSSLELGDSALYFCASSVRTGRDYGYTFGSGTRLTVV.

This clonotype was picked up many times. The chain employs TRBV12-3 or TRBV12-4 and TRBJ2-3; D perhaps matches TRBD2 (7 bases). This CDR3 has 13 residues. The V end lost 4 bases, the J end lost 5 bases, and 10 bases lay between the germline ends. The CDR3 DNA reads as TGTGCCAGCAGTTGGGGGGGCCTAGATACGCAGTATTTT. Translated: CASSWGGLDTQYF.

In this sample, this clonotype turned up a few times. The chain carries TRBV5-1 and TRBJ1-1; the match to TRBD1 covers 8 bases. This CDR3 has 15 amino acids. V shed 4 bases and J 8 bases; nucleotides not matched to a gene: 13. The V gene's germline CDR1 is SGHRS and CDR2 YFSETQ. CDR3 sequence reads: CASSIVTGAYMEAFF. DNA for the CDR3: TGCGCCAGCAGCATAGTGACAGGGGCCTATATGGAAGCTTTCTTT. Looking up the rest from reference TRBV5-1 and TRBJ1-1 gives the full variable domain: KAGVTQTPRYLIKTRGQQVTLSCSPISGHRSVSWYQQTPGQGLQFLFEYFSETQRNKGNFPGRFSGRQFSNSRSEMNVSTLELGDSALYLCASSIVTGAYMEAFFGQGTRLTVV.

J is TRBJ2-3 and V is TRBV20-1; D remains unclear. The CDR3 spans 15 residues. V was cut by 3 bases and J by 0 bases, with 13 bases left in between. Germline CDR1 and CDR2: DFQATT and SNEGSKA (reference sequence). CDR3 coding DNA: TGCAGTGCTAGGGCCTTTGGAGAGAGCACAGATACGCAGTATTTT. This codes for CSARAFGESTDTQYF.

This clonotype was observed at least ten times. This chain connects TRBV9 to TRBJ2-7, with TRBD1 matching over 7 bases. J was trimmed by 2 bases and V by 3 bases; bases with no gene match: 2. This CDR3 comprises 13 residues. Germline V gene sequence: CDR1 SGDLS, CDR2 YYNGEE. Here the CDR3 reads CASSAQGTYEQYF. Written as DNA, the CDR3 is TGTGCCAGCAGCGCACAGGGGACCTACGAGCAGTACTTC.

Only a few counts were recorded for this clonotype. The rearrangement uses TRBV28 and TRBJ1-2; a weak D match, TRBD1 (5 bases). Trimming pared 2 bases from V and 6 bases from J, leaving 16 bases between. Germline CDR1 reads MDHEN; CDR2 reads SYDVKM. The CDR3 contains 15 residues. CDR3 sequence: CASSLNDEGRDGYTF. In nucleotides, the CDR3 is TGTGCCAGCAGTTTAAATGACGAGGGGCGGGATGGCTACACCTTC.

The V call is TRBV2, the J call TRBJ2-3, with 7 bases matching TRBD1. The junction had 7 bases not matched to a gene; V was cut back by 6 bases and J by 4 bases. The CDR3 runs to 14 residues. The germline gives CDR1 SNHLY, CDR2 FYNNEI. The CDR3 DNA follows: TGTGCCAGCAGACACCTAACAGGGGCAGATACGCAGTATTTT. Protein product: CASRHLTGADTQYF.

With regard to this clonotype: Possible read error: a much larger clone is one base away. The rearrangement joins TRBV7-9 to TRBJ2-1, with 8 bases fitting TRBD1. This CDR3 region has 15 residues. The V and J ends lost 3 bases and 4 bases, in that order; junction bases with no gene match: 5. Germline assignment: CDR1 SEHNR and CDR2 FQNEAQ (reference sequence). CDR3 in amino acids: CASSFAGGAYNEQFF. CDR3 nucleotide sequence: TGTGCCAGCAGCTTCGCAGGGGGCGCATACAATGAGCAGTTCTTC.

Many counts were recorded for this clonotype. The genes are TRBV6-1 and TRBJ1-1; D call uncertain. Germline-derived CDR1 and CDR2 are MNHNS and SASEGT. V was pared by 7 bases and J by 3 bases, with 12 bases between. CDR3 length equals 13 residues. This CDR3 reads CASNRGVDTEAFF. CDR3 bases: TGTGCCAGCAATCGGGGTGTGGACACTGAAGCTTTCTTT.

Only a few counts were recorded for this clonotype. V gene TRBV15 combines with J gene TRBJ1-5, with D perhaps TRBD1 (5 bases). Trimming cost V 0 bases and J 7 bases, with 22 bases left between them. Per the germline V gene, CDR1 is LNHNV and CDR2 is YYDKDF (reference sequence). The CDR3 has 18 residues. CDR3 sequence reads: CATSREGTGRWGVQPQHF. The CDR3 DNA follows: TGTGCCACCAGCAGAGAGGGGACCGGAAGGTGGGGGGTACAGCCCCAGCATTTT.

This clonotype was detected a few times. A much larger clone lies a single base off, so this may be a read error. V is TRBV5-5 and J is TRBJ2-1; D ambiguous. V was pared by 4 bases and J by 6 bases, with 17 bases between. The germline V gene has CDR1 SGHKS and CDR2 YYEKEE (reference sequence). The CDR3 contains 15 residues. The CDR3 sequence is CASSLIGRSCNEQFF. DNA for the CDR3: TGTGCCAGCAGCCTCATAGGCAGGTCTTGCAATGAGCAGTTCTTC.

In its sample, this clonotype was seen many times. The chain recombines TRBV3-1 with TRBJ2-3; D gene uncertain. The germline CDR1 and CDR2 sequences are LGHDT and YNNKEL (reference sequence). Trimming removed 4 bases from V and 2 bases from J, with 7 bases in between. CDR3 length equals 13 residues. The CDR3 loop reads CASSPYYTDTQYF. The CDR3 DNA follows: TGTGCCAGCAGCCCCTACTACACAGATACGCAGTATTTT.

At least ten counts were recorded for this clonotype. This sequence joins TRBV6-4 and TRBJ2-3; 8 positions match TRBD1. The J segment lost 5 bases and the V segment lost 0 bases, leaving 7 bases of the junction unmatched. The CDR3 extends over 16 amino acids. Germline V gives CDR1 MRHNA, CDR2 SNTAGT. The CDR3 coding sequence is TGTGCCAGCAGTGACTCGGCTCGACAGGGGCAAGATACGCAGTATTTT. Amino acids: CASSDSARQGQDTQYF.

Details on this clonotype: A junction boundary mismatches the germline segment, possibly from a read error. The CDR3, as DNA: TGCGCCAGCAGCTTGGGAGTCGGGGGTACCGGGGGGCTGTTTTTT. This encodes CASSLGVGGTGGLFF. This sequence joins TRBV5-1 and TRBJ2-2; perhaps TRBD2 as D (6 bases). The CDR3 totals 15 residues. Germline lookup yields CDR1 SGHRS and CDR2 YFSETQ.

This clonotype was counted at least ten times. The V gene is TRBV7-6, the J gene TRBJ1-2; 7 bases fit TRBD1. CDR3 size: 16 residues. Germline trimming cut 4 bases from V and 8 bases from J; bases unmatched to any gene: 16. Germline values: CDR1 SGHVS, CDR2 FNYEAQ. As DNA, the CDR3 is TGTGCCAGCAGCTCAACCCCCCCACCGGACAGGCAAGGCTACACCTTC. It translates to CASSSTPPPDRQGYTF.

The rearrangement links TRBV7-2 to TRBJ2-1; a weak D match, TRBD1 (6 bases). CDR3 length equals 14 residues. Germline loops: CDR1 SGHTA, CDR2 FQGNSA. Trimming stripped 5 bases from V and 7 bases from J, with 15 bases between. CDR3 sequence: CASSTGQEWNEQFF. CDR3 sequence (DNA): TGTGCCAGCAGCACGGGACAAGAATGGAATGAGCAGTTCTTC.

This clonotype was detected many times. The V gene is TRBV4-2, the J gene TRBJ2-7; D possibly corresponds to TRBD2 (5 bases). This CDR3 spans 13 amino acids. Germline values: CDR1 LGHNA, CDR2 YNFKEQ. V was clipped by 6 bases and J by 3 bases, with 12 bases between them. The CDR3 DNA reads TGTGCCAGCAGTGGAGGCCGCCTCTACGAGCAGTACTTC. This encodes CASSGGRLYEQYF.

This clonotype was seen at least ten times. The chain links TRBV7-9 to TRBJ1-5; TRBD1 might be the D (5 bases). There are 14 residues in the CDR3. CDR1 is SEHNR, CDR2 FQNEAQ, per germline (reference sequence). V lost 1 base, J lost 4 bases, and 8 bases lay in between. CDR3 nucleotide sequence: TGTGCCAGCAGCTTAGAAGGGGCGAATCAGCCCCAGCATTTT. It is translated as CASSLEGANQPQHF. Looking up the rest from reference TRBV7-9 and TRBJ1-5 gives the full variable domain: DTGVSQNPRHKITKRGQNVTFRCDPISEHNRLYWYRQTLGQGPEFLTYFQNEAQLEKSRLLSDRFSAERPKGSFSTLEIQRTEQGDSAMYLCASSLEGANQPQHFGDGTRLSIL.

The table lists this clonotype with many counts. The chain combines TRBV20-1 with TRBJ2-3; 13 bases map to TRBD2. Germline lookup yields CDR1 DFQATT and CDR2 SNEGSKA (reference sequence). After removal of 5 bases from V and 4 bases from J, the junction contained 9 bases not matched to a gene. CDR3 length: 16 amino acids. The CDR3 DNA reads as TGCAGTGCTCATATACCAACTAGCGGGGGGGCAGATACGCAGTATTTT. Its translation: CSAHIPTSGGADTQYF.

The chain combines TRBV4-2 with TRBJ1-1; maybe TRBD1 (5 bases). Germline lookup yields CDR1 LGHNA and CDR2 YNFKEQ. V was trimmed by 0 bases and J by 3 bases, leaving 11 bases between them. This CDR3 spans 15 amino acids. The CDR3 loop is CASSQDGRGDTEAFF. CDR3 nucleotide sequence: TGTGCCAGCAGCCAAGATGGGCGGGGCGACACTGAAGCTTTCTTT.

This clonotype appeared many times. The V gene is TRBV20-1, the J gene TRBJ2-1, with 12 nucleotides matching TRBD2. The CDR3 consists of 16 residues. The germline CDR1 and CDR2 sequences are DFQATT and SNEGSKA (reference sequence). With V trimmed by 1 base and J by 8 bases, 9 bases remained unmatched. The CDR3 is CSARGRTSGENYEQFF. The CDR3 DNA follows: TGCAGTGCTAGAGGTCGGACTAGCGGGGAAAATTATGAGCAGTTCTTC.

The gene calls are TRBV7-9 and TRBJ2-7, with D uncertain. TRBJ2-5 explains the end of the DNA better; the J call may be wrong. Germline CDR1 reads SEHNR; CDR2 reads FQNEAQ (reference sequence). This CDR3 is 11 amino acids long. The CDR3: CASSRTETQYF. CDR3 bases: TGTGCCAGCAGCCGTACGGAGACCCAGTACTTC.

This clonotype showed up many times. The chain recombines TRBV20-1 with TRBJ2-5; D remains ambiguous. Per germline, CDR1 DFQATT and CDR2 SNEGSKA (reference sequence). The CDR3 loop spans 15 amino acids. Trimming shortened V by 3 bases and J by 4 bases, and 18 bases separated the two germline ends. Here the CDR3 reads CSASPAGQRVETQYF. DNA for the CDR3: TGCAGTGCTAGCCCGGCCGGGCAGAGAGTAGAGACCCAGTACTTC.

The CDR3 is CSASPGGGNQPQHF. The CDR3 DNA is TGCAGTGCTAGCCCAGGGGGTGGCAATCAGCCCCAGCATTTT. The chain joins TRBV20-1 to TRBJ1-5, with 7 bases that match TRBD1. This CDR3 has 14 residues. The germline V gene has CDR1 DFQATT and CDR2 SNEGSKA (reference sequence). The V and J ends lost 3 bases and 2 bases, in that order; junction bases with no gene match: 4.

This clonotype showed up many times. The rearrangement links TRBV7-2 to TRBJ1-1; D is undetermined. The CDR3 contains 12 residues. Trimming left V 1 base short and J 7 bases short, with 7 bases between. The V gene's germline CDR1 is SGHTA and CDR2 FQGNSA. This CDR3 is CASSLDFGEAFF. The DNA for the CDR3 is TGTGCCAGCAGCTTAGACTTCGGTGAAGCTTTCTTT.

Remarks on this clonotype: A much larger clone differs from this one at a single base, so this may be a read error. The chain carries TRBV27 and TRBJ2-1, with a tentative D call TRBD2 (6 bases). Germline CDR1 is MNHEY and CDR2 is SMNVEV (reference sequence). This CDR3 spans 16 amino acids. Trimming stripped 11 bases from V and 10 bases from J, with 30 bases between. The CDR3 sequence: CAGTKRDFLAVKEQFF. CDR3 nucleotides: TGTGCCGGCACCAAACGGGACTTTTTGGCCGTCAAAGAGCAGTTCTTC.

Only one count was recorded for this clonotype. The V and J genes are TRBV14 and TRBJ2-1, with TRBD1 matching over 9 bases. Germline V gene lookup returns CDR1 SGHDN and CDR2 FVKESK. V lost 2 bases to trimming and J lost 15 bases; unmatched junction nucleotides: 8. The CDR3 spans 13 residues. The CDR3 sequence: CASSQQDRGKRFF. CDR3 nucleotides: TGTGCCAGCAGCCAACAGGACAGGGGTAAACGGTTCTTC.

This clonotype was found many times. V gene TRBV10-3 combines with J gene TRBJ2-7, with 8 positions matching TRBD1. Germline CDR1 and CDR2: ENHRY and SYGVKD. The CDR3 totals 16 residues. Losses at the gene ends were 1 base for V and 3 bases for J; bases not matched to a gene: 8. The CDR3 spells CAISEWGSGQGYEQYF. CDR3 nucleotides: TGTGCCATCAGTGAGTGGGGGAGTGGACAGGGCTACGAGCAGTACTTC.

The table lists this clonotype with a few counts. The V and J genes are TRBV11-1 and TRBJ1-1; D not resolved. This CDR3 contains 15 residues. Germline CDR1 and CDR2: SGHAT and FQDESV (reference sequence). Trimming took off 5 bases at V and 5 bases at J, with 18 bases between the two ends. The CDR3 loop is CASSPGWRARTEAFF. Written as DNA, the CDR3 is TGTGCCAGCAGCCCGGGTTGGAGGGCTCGGACTGAAGCTTTCTTT.

In regard to this clonotype: A read error may be the cause here, since a much bigger clone is one base away. The chain combines TRBV5-8 with TRBJ2-5, with D maybe TRBD2 (6 bases). The CDR3 runs 15 residues. Germline V gene data show CDR1 as SGHTS and CDR2 as YDEGEE. Trimming left V 4 bases short and J 6 bases short, with 19 bases between. As DNA, the CDR3 is TGTGCCAGCAGCGAGTTGGTCAGGGCGGGAAAGACCCAGTACTTC. This sequence encodes CASSELVRAGKTQYF.

This clonotype was observed many times. The V and J genes are TRBV20-1 and TRBJ2-5; no firm D call. CDR3 length: 13 residues. Trimming took 5 bases from V and 2 from J, leaving 12 bases between them. From germline, CDR1 is DFQATT and CDR2 SNEGSKA (reference sequence). For the CDR3, the DNA is TGCAGTGCTCTCTCCGGACCGCAAGAGACCCAGTACTTC. It codes for CSALSGPQETQYF.

This clonotype was detected only a few times. V is TRBV28 and J is TRBJ2-3; 8 nucleotides match TRBD2. The J segment lost 4 bases and the V segment lost 5 bases, leaving 11 bases of the junction unmatched. CDR1 and CDR2 (germline): MDHEN, SYDVKM. This CDR3 has 16 residues. CDR3: CASSTISGGGPDTQYF. The CDR3 nucleotides read TGTGCCAGCAGTACAATCTCCGGGGGGGGCCCAGATACGCAGTATTTT. Full variable domain (remainder filled in from reference TRBV28 and TRBJ2-3): DVKVTQSSRYLVKRTGEKVFLECVQDMDHENMFWYRQDPGLGLRLIYFSYDVKMKEKGDIPEGYSVSREKKERFSLILESASTNQTSMYLCASSTISGGGPDTQYFGPGTRLTVL.